Included here is one TCR beta chain sequence, with context. The antigen is undetermined. The germline CDR1 and CDR2 sequences are SQVTM and ANQGSEA. Trimming took off 5 bases at V and 5 bases at J, with 19 bases between the two ends. This CDR3 region has 14 residues. The data are from a study of cytomegalovirus exposure and HLA in healthy donors. Study as a whole: Earlier, some 170 million T cells were analyzed, and more than 100 million unique TCR beta sequences were found among them. Study results and limitations: Across donors, sequencing depth was assumed by presence/absence analyses to be roughly uniform.

It was with 60 Vbeta and 13 Jbeta primers that the PCR ran. Clones were read by immunoSEQ multiplex PCR, and TCRdb kept only the in-frame ones, dropping some. The table shows under 200,000 clones, with over 60% occurring only once. Participants comprised healthy donors of bone marrow. The sample was PBMCs. The V gene is TRBV29-1, the J gene TRBJ2-7; the D is unclear. This TCR was sampled from a woman in her twenties or thirties in good health and CMV-seronegative. CDR3 loop: CSVLLVPLVDEQYF. Here the CDR3 DNA reads TGCAGCGTTCTTCTGGTACCCCTAGTCGACGAGCAGTACTTC.